This section outlines one TCR beta chain sequence together with its context. Its antigen is still unknown. This CDR3 has 13 residues. V was shortened by 10 bases and J by 2 bases, with 12 bases between the two germline ends. CDR1 is LNHDA, CDR2 SQIVND, per germline (reference sequence). This sample is part of a study of T cell responses to AZD1222 COVID-19 vaccine. Findings and caveats of the study: Just a handful of people given AZD1222 tested seropositive at baseline. Distributed over spike, vaccine-associated CD4 TCRs predominated at 160-218 and 743-854.

Researchers grouped second doses given at about 4 or about 12 weeks into one pool. Repertoires were generated with immunoSEQ multiplex PCR, while TCRdb's copy carries only in-frame clones and drops some. Of about 8,000 clones in the sample, approximately 90% were seen once. This TCR came from an adult who received the AZD1222 COVID-19 vaccine. This rearrangement joins TRBV19 to TRBJ1-3; D uncertain. Material: peripheral blood, obtained 28 days after the second AZD1222 dose. The CDR3 DNA reads TGTGCCACCTCTGGGAATACTGGAAACACCATATATTTT. Its protein product is CATSGNTGNTIYF.